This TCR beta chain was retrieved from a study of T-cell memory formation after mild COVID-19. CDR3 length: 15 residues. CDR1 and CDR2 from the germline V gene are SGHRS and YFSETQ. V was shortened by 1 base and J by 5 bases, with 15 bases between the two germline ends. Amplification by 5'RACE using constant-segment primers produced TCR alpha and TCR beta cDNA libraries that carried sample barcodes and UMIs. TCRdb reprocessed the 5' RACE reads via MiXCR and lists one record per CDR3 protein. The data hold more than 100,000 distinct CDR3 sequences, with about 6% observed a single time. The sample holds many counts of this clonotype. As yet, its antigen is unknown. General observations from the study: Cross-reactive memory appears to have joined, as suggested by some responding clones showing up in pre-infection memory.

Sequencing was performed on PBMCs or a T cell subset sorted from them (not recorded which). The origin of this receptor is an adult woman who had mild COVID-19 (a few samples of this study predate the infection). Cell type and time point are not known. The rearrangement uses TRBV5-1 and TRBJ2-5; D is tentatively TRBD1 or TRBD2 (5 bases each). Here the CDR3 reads CASSLFPGRGETQYF. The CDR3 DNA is TGCGCCAGCAGCTTGTTTCCGGGACGGGGTGAGACCCAGTACTTC.